Presented here are 14 T cell receptor beta chains from one specimen sequenced in a study of blood T cell repertoires in COVID-19. The repertoire was sequenced with immunoSEQ multiplex PCR; TCRdb's copy has only in-frame clones and lacks some. The table includes about 200,000 clones, 86% detected once. Sequencing was performed on peripheral blood. Receptors were obtained from a woman between 50 and 59 years old with COVID-19, enrolled during active disease.

The gene calls are TRBV30 and TRBJ2-2; maybe TRBD2 (5 bases). The CDR3 totals 15 residues. The germline V and J ends were trimmed by 2 bases and 5 bases, with 15 bases remaining between them. Germline values: CDR1 GTSNPN, CDR2 SVGIG (reference sequence). This CDR3 reads CAWSSDFRKTGELFF. The CDR3 region has the DNA TGTGCCTGGAGTTCGGACTTCCGAAAAACCGGGGAGCTGTTTTTT.

The gene calls are TRBV5-1 and TRBJ2-1, with D tentatively TRBD2 (6 bases). Germline-derived CDR1 and CDR2 are SGHRS and YFSETQ. Trimming left V 2 bases short and J 7 bases short, with 10 bases between. The CDR3 has 13 amino acids. The CDR3: CASSFNGRNEQFF. Written as DNA, the CDR3 is TGCGCCAGCAGCTTTAATGGGAGGAATGAGCAGTTCTTC.

This rearrangement joins TRBV5-6 to TRBJ2-1; 8 bases are a match to TRBD2. The V segment lost 4 bases and the J segment 6 bases; nucleotides outside the gene matches: 3. Germline V lookup: CDR1 SGHDT, CDR2 YYEEEE. The CDR3 has 13 residues. The CDR3, as DNA: TGTGCCAGCAGCCCGGGACTAGGCAATGAGCAGTTCTTC. This encodes CASSPGLGNEQFF.

This clone was picked up one time. CDR3 DNA sequence: TGTGCCAGCTCACCACCCCGGGGCACAGATACGCAGTATTTT. Amino acids: CASSPPRGTDTQYF. The chain carries TRBV18 and TRBJ2-3; D unresolved. V dropped 0 bases and J dropped 1 base, with 5 bases sitting between them. CDR3 length: 14 amino acids. CDR1 is KGHSH, CDR2 LQKENI, per germline.

The chain combines TRBV12-3 or TRBV12-4 with TRBJ1-5; TRBD1 might be the D (6 bases). V was cut by 5 bases and J by 4 bases, with 9 bases left in between. CDR3 length: 13 amino acids. CDR3 loop: CASSRGQNQPQHF. The CDR3 DNA follows: TGTGCCAGCAGTCGAGGACAGAATCAGCCCCAGCATTTT.

As for this clone: The sample holds other DNA sequences that translate to the same CDR3. This chain connects TRBV11-3 to TRBJ2-7; tentatively, D is TRBD2 (7 bases). Germline V gene lookup returns CDR1 SGHNT and CDR2 YENEEA. The CDR3 spans 15 residues. V was pared by 1 base and J by 3 bases, with 13 bases between. The CDR3 here is CASSLGGGGLYEQYF. The CDR3 bases are TGTGCCAGCAGCTTAGGGGGCGGGGGCCTCTACGAGCAGTACTTC.

The chain carries TRBV5-4 and TRBJ1-2; tentative D call: TRBD1 (6 bases). Germline loops: CDR1 SGHNT, CDR2 YYREEE (reference sequence). Trimming cost V 4 bases and J 1 base, with 8 bases left between them. The CDR3 is 13 amino acids. In DNA, the CDR3 is TGTGCCAGCAGCACGGGACATAACTATGGCTACACCTTC. Translation gives CASSTGHNYGYTF.

V gene TRBV10-3 combines with J gene TRBJ2-7; 8 bases are a match to TRBD2. Germline loops: CDR1 ENHRY, CDR2 SYGVKD. The length of the CDR3 is 14 residues. V lost 8 bases, J lost 1 base, and 7 bases stayed unmatched. As DNA, the CDR3 is TGTGCCATCTCTCCGGGACTAGGTTCCTACGAGCAGTACTTC. Translation: CAISPGLGSYEQYF.

J is TRBJ1-5 and V is TRBV2, with 9 bases matching TRBD1. V gave up 0 bases and J gave up 5 bases; unmatched junction bases: 2. Germline V gene sequence: CDR1 SNHLY, CDR2 FYNNEI. There are 15 residues in the CDR3. CDR3 bases: TGTGCCAGCAGTGAAGCGACAGGGGGTCATCAGCCCCAGCATTTT. It specifies CASSEATGGHQPQHF.

V and J are TRBV2 and TRBJ2-3; D perhaps matches TRBD1 (6 bases). V lost 4 bases to trimming and J lost 6 bases, with 11 bases between them. CDR3 size: 13 residues. Germline V gene data show CDR1 as SNHLY and CDR2 as FYNNEI. The DNA for the CDR3 is TGTGCCAGCAGTGTCGAGGGGGAGGATACGCAGTATTTT. As protein: CASSVEGEDTQYF. The whole variable domain, remainder taken from reference TRBV2 and TRBJ2-3, is EPEVTQTPSHQVTQMGQEVILRCVPISNHLYFYWYRQILGQKVEFLVSFYNNEISEKSEIFDDQFSVERPDGSNFTLKIRSTKLEDSAMYFCASSVEGEDTQYFGPGTRLTVL.

V and J are TRBV2 and TRBJ1-1, with unresolved D. V was pared by 6 bases and J by 6 bases, with 8 bases between. The CDR3 has 11 amino acids. CDR1 is SNHLY, CDR2 FYNNEI, per germline. As DNA, the CDR3 is TGTGCCAGCAGGGAGGGTGCTGAAGCTTTCTTT. Its translation is CASREGAEAFF.

This clone came up a few times. This chain links TRBV6-5 with TRBJ1-2; perhaps TRBD1 as D (6 bases). Trimming left V 1 base short and J 8 bases short, with 20 bases between. In germline, CDR1 is MNHEY, CDR2 SVGAGI. The CDR3 covers 16 residues. CDR3 nucleotides: TGTGCCAGCAGTTACTATCACCGGGACACTGCTTTGGGCTACACCTTC. It encodes CASSYYHRDTALGYTF.

The chain links TRBV3-1 (or the pseudogene TRBV3-2) to TRBJ1-5; D possibly corresponds to TRBD1 (5 bases). Germline V gene sequence: CDR1 LGHDT, CDR2 YNNKEL (reference sequence). V gave up 2 bases and J gave up 2 bases, with 10 bases separating them. The CDR3 covers 15 residues. CDR3 nucleotide sequence: TGTGCCAGCAGCCAATCCCCAGGGCGCAATCAGCCCCAGCATTTT. Amino acid sequence: CASSQSPGRNQPQHF.

The V gene is TRBV30, the J gene TRBJ2-7, with D maybe TRBD1 (6 bases). V was cut by 2 bases and J by 6 bases, with 11 bases left in between. Germline lookup yields CDR1 GTSNPN and CDR2 SVGIG (reference sequence). The CDR3 is 12 amino acids. The CDR3 loop is CAWSPTGPEQYF. For the CDR3, the DNA is TGTGCCTGGAGTCCCACAGGGCCCGAGCAGTACTTC. Complete variable domain (other parts from reference TRBV30 and TRBJ2-7): SQTIHQWPATLVQPVGSPLSLECTVEGTSNPNLYWYRQAAGRGLQLLFYSVGIGQISSEVPQNLSASRPQDRQFILSSKKLLLSDSGFYLCAWSPTGPEQYFGPGTRLTVT.